Listed here is a single TCR beta chain. The data are from a study of blood T cell repertoires in COVID-19. Study context: Samples representing acute and convalescent COVID-19 were sourced from the United States, Italy and Spain. Sources were T cells, B-cell-depleted T cells, or PBMCs; the material itself was cDNA or gDNA.

Methods used by the authors: Reference gene primers were amplified, and this amplification served to estimate nucleated cell counts. Assay: immunoSEQ multiplex PCR; the TCRdb copy retains only in-frame clones and omits some. V and J calls and clone size follow that table, whereas D and trimming were derived from the DNA. The sample has 20,000 to 30,000 clones; 90% to 95% are singletons. The CDR3 spans 14 residues. Germline V lookup: CDR1 MDHEN, CDR2 SYDVKM. Between the trimmed V and J ends, which lost 8 bases and 5 bases, there was a span of 18 bases. This TCR was recovered from a man between 70 and 80 years old with active COVID-19. The rearrangement uses TRBV28 and TRBJ2-5; a weak D match, TRBD1 (5 bases). Input material: peripheral blood. CDR3 nucleotide sequence: TGTGCCAGCTGGCCCCAGGGTGCCGCGGAGACCCAGTACTTC. Translated: CASWPQGAAETQYF.